The clone carrying this TCR beta chain was seen more than once but under ten times. What it recognizes is unknown. The CDR3 consists of 14 residues. With 7 bases removed from V and 4 bases from J, the gap between germline ends came to 16 bases. This sample was included in a study of T-cell memory formation after mild COVID-19. Study information: TCR clusters were mostly donor specific. Study-wide results and limits: CD4/CD8 balance held among clones contracting day 15 to 85, and later expanders leaned CD4+.

Amplification by 5'RACE using constant-segment primers produced TCR alpha and TCR beta cDNA libraries that carried sample barcodes and UMIs. TCRdb processed the 5' RACE reads anew with MiXCR; each CDR3 protein has one entry. The sample records about 160,000 distinct CDR3 sequences, roughly a third being singletons. The clonotype comes from an adult woman who had mild COVID-19 (a few samples of this study predate the infection). Cell type and time point are not known. The V call is TRBV12-3 or TRBV12-4, the J call TRBJ1-2; D might be TRBD1 (6 bases). Sequenced input: PBMCs or a T cell subset sorted from them (not recorded which). Written as DNA, the CDR3 is TGTGCCAGCAACTCCCCAGGGGCGCGCTATGGCTACACCTTC. The encoded protein is CASNSPGARYGYTF.